These T cell receptor beta chains were read from a single sample in a study of blood T cell repertoires in COVID-19. TCRdb keeps only in-frame clones here, not all; method: immunoSEQ multiplex PCR. This sample has under 200,000 clones, with around four fifths found just once. Specimen: peripheral blood. Receptors were obtained from a woman older than 75 with COVID-19, enrolled during active disease. CDR3s include the opening cysteine and the closing phenylalanine or tryptophan. Each record gives: CDR3 DNA, CDR3 protein, clone size, J gene, D gene, V gene. D genes are given only for firm matches. Size is stated for part of the rows, as once, few or many counts, or as a class when the clone is expanded.

cdr3_nt: TGTGCCAGCAGCTTATCGGGCGAGCAGTACTTC; cdr3_aa: CASSLSGEQYF; clone_size: many; j_call: TRBJ2-7; d_call: NA; v_call: TRBV5-6
cdr3_nt: TGTGCCAGCAGTGACTGGGGGGCCCTCCACTTT; cdr3_aa: CASSDWGALHF; clone_size: once; j_call: TRBJ1-6; d_call: NA; v_call: TRBV2
cdr3_nt: TGTGCCAGCAGCCAAGGCCAGAACCCTAACTATGGCTACACCTTC; cdr3_aa: CASSQGQNPNYGYTF; clone_size: NA; j_call: TRBJ1-2; d_call: NA; v_call: TRBV3-1/TRBV3-2
cdr3_nt: TGTGCCAGCAGATTCACGCGACAGAGGAATGGCTACACCTTC; cdr3_aa: CASRFTRQRNGYTF; clone_size: once; j_call: TRBJ1-2; d_call: NA; v_call: TRBV28
cdr3_nt: TGCGCCAGCAGCCAAGTTGAAAGGGGGGGTACGGGCTACACCTTC; cdr3_aa: CASSQVERGGTGYTF; clone_size: NA; j_call: TRBJ1-2; d_call: NA; v_call: TRBV4-1
cdr3_nt: TGTGCCACCAGTGATCCTGCCGGGCCCGGGGTGACGCAGTATTTT; cdr3_aa: CATSDPAGPGVTQYF; clone_size: NA; j_call: TRBJ2-3; d_call: NA; v_call: TRBV24-1
cdr3_nt: TGTGCCAGCAGCCAACACGGGACAGTCCTAATGAACACTGAAGCTTTCTTT; cdr3_aa: CASSQHGTVLMNTEAFF; clone_size: NA; j_call: TRBJ1-1; d_call: TRBD1; v_call: TRBV4-2
cdr3_nt: TGTGCCAGCTCACCAGAGGCGAATGAAAAACTGTTTTTT; cdr3_aa: CASSPEANEKLFF; clone_size: few; j_call: TRBJ1-4; d_call: NA; v_call: TRBV18
cdr3_nt: TGTGCCACCAGCAGAGACGTAGGGACTCGGGAAAAACTGTTTTTT; cdr3_aa: CATSRDVGTREKLFF; clone_size: few; j_call: TRBJ1-4; d_call: NA; v_call: TRBV15
cdr3_nt: TGTGCCAGTAGCGGGAGGCGCACAGATACGCAGTATTTT; cdr3_aa: CASSGRRTDTQYF; clone_size: many; j_call: TRBJ2-3; d_call: TRBD2; v_call: TRBV19
cdr3_nt: TGCGCCAGCAGCTTGGGAGAGTATGGCTACACCTTC; cdr3_aa: CASSLGEYGYTF; clone_size: NA; j_call: TRBJ1-2; d_call: NA; v_call: TRBV5-1
cdr3_nt: TGCGCCAGCAGCCCATCTATCGGTCAGCCCCAGCATTTT; cdr3_aa: CASSPSIGQPQHF; clone_size: NA; j_call: TRBJ1-5; d_call: NA; v_call: TRBV5-1
cdr3_nt: TGTGCCAGCAGTGAAGCAGTTGGACTAGGATCTCACGAGCAGTACTTC; cdr3_aa: CASSEAVGLGSHEQYF; clone_size: NA; j_call: TRBJ2-7; d_call: TRBD2; v_call: TRBV6-1
cdr3_nt: TGTGCCACCAGCAGAGAACGGTGGGCAAAACTGTTTTTT; cdr3_aa: CATSRERWAKLFF; clone_size: NA; j_call: TRBJ1-4; d_call: NA; v_call: TRBV15
cdr3_nt: TGTGCCAGCAGCCAAAACGGGGGTGGAGATACGCAGTATTTT; cdr3_aa: CASSQNGGGDTQYF; clone_size: few; j_call: TRBJ2-3; d_call: NA; v_call: TRBV7-6
cdr3_nt: TGTGCCAGCAGCCCCCTATCCGGAGGGTACGACGAGCAGTACTTC; cdr3_aa: CASSPLSGGYDEQYF; clone_size: NA; j_call: TRBJ2-7; d_call: NA; v_call: TRBV9